Listed below are T cell receptor beta chains from one sample, sequenced in a study of shared clonotypes between healthy human individuals. Measured with immunoSEQ multiplex PCR; TCRdb has only the in-frame clones, and not every one. Of about 680,000 clones listed, about 90% are singletons. Sequenced: naive CD8+ T cells sorted from blood. These TCRs come from a man aged 30 to 45 in good health. CDR3s include the opening cysteine and the closing phenylalanine or tryptophan. A D gene is named only where the DNA matches it firmly. Only some rows state a clone size, as once, few, many or a class for expanded clones.

v_call,d_call,clone_size,j_call,cdr3_aa,cdr3_nt
TRBV27,TRBD2,once,TRBJ2-7,CASSIGTSGTYEQYF,TGTGCCAGCAGTATCGGGACTAGCGGGACCTACGAGCAGTACTTC
TRBV10-3,NA,NA,TRBJ1-5,CAISEIYNNQPQHF,TGTGCCATCAGTGAGATTTACAACAATCAGCCCCAGCATTTT
TRBV5-4,NA,NA,TRBJ1-2,CASSPTDNPNYGYTF,TGTGCCAGCAGCCCAACAGACAATCCTAACTATGGCTACACCTTC
TRBV5-1,TRBD1,NA,TRBJ2-2,CASSLAGLGRGTGELFF,TGCGCCAGCAGCTTGGCCGGTCTGGGCAGGGGGACCGGGGAGCTGTTTTTT
TRBV19,TRBD2,NA,TRBJ2-7,CASRLAGEPFYEQYF,TGTGCCAGTAGATTAGCGGGAGAACCGTTCTACGAGCAGTACTTC
TRBV19,NA,NA,TRBJ1-5,CASSRDIDSNQPQHF,TGTGCCAGTAGCCGGGACATCGATAGCAATCAGCCCCAGCATTTT
TRBV6-6,NA,once,TRBJ1-3,CASSYQNTIYF,TGTGCCAGCAGTTACCAAAACACCATATATTTT
TRBV27,TRBD2,NA,TRBJ2-7,CASSSPTSGSYDEQYF,TGTGCCAGCAGTTCCCCGACTAGCGGGAGTTATGACGAGCAGTACTTC
TRBV7-6,TRBD2,NA,TRBJ2-2,CASSQAGGGGTGELFF,TGTGCCAGCAGCCAAGCGGGAGGCGGGGGGACCGGGGAGCTGTTTTTT
TRBV27,NA,NA,TRBJ2-2,CASSGNRDIIAGELFF,TGTGCCAGCAGCGGTAACCGGGACATCATAGCCGGGGAGCTGTTTTTT
TRBV27,NA,NA,TRBJ2-1,CASSLFIERSSYNEQFF,TGTGCCAGCAGTTTATTTATAGAGCGGAGCTCCTACAATGAGCAGTTCTTC
TRBV7-9,NA,NA,TRBJ2-2,CASSPRPNTGELFF,TGTGCCAGCAGCCCCAGGCCGAACACCGGGGAGCTGTTTTTT
TRBV27,NA,NA,TRBJ1-5,CASSLSAGTTYQPQHF,TGTGCCAGCAGTTTATCTGCCGGGACAACCTATCAGCCCCAGCATTTT
TRBV28,NA,NA,TRBJ1-5,CASSRSGLGNQPQHF,TGTGCCAGCAGTCGAAGCGGGCTTGGCAATCAGCCCCAGCATTTT
TRBV6-5,TRBD2,NA,TRBJ2-7,CASSFAGGPGYEQYF,TGTGCCAGCAGTTTCGCGGGAGGACCGGGCTACGAGCAGTACTTC
TRBV9,NA,NA,TRBJ2-2,CASSFQARSPGELFF,TGTGCCAGCAGCTTTCAGGCCAGGTCCCCGGGAGAGCTGTTTTTT
TRBV28,NA,NA,TRBJ1-1,CATTGGWQRMEDGAFF,TGTGCCACCACGGGTGGTTGGCAGAGGATGGAGGACGGAGCTTTCTTT
TRBV6-5,NA,NA,TRBJ2-1,CASSYSQGIMNEQFF,TGTGCCAGCAGTTACTCTCAGGGGATTATGAATGAGCAGTTCTTC
TRBV5-6,NA,once,TRBJ2-6,CASSLVTGANVLTF,TGTGCCAGCAGCTTGGTAACTGGGGCCAACGTCCTGACTTTC
TRBV5-1,TRBD1,NA,TRBJ2-1,CASSATGTGSLSSYNEQFF,TGCGCCAGCAGCGCAACCGGGACAGGGTCCCTAAGCTCCTACAATGAGCAGTTCTTC
TRBV28,NA,NA,TRBJ2-5,CASSLMETQYF,TGTGCCAGCAGCCTCATGGAGACCCAGTACTTC
TRBV7-6,NA,NA,TRBJ2-7,CASSEDGSGWEQYF,TGTGCCAGCAGCGAAGACGGAAGCGGTTGGGAGCAGTACTTC
TRBV29-1,TRBD1,NA,TRBJ2-1,CSVAQGVISYNEQFF,TGCAGCGTTGCACAGGGGGTAATATCCTACAATGAGCAGTTCTTC
TRBV28,TRBD2,NA,TRBJ2-3,CASSTGLTSTDTQYF,TGTGCCAGCAGCACGGGACTAACTAGCACAGATACGCAGTATTTT
TRBV4-1,NA,NA,TRBJ2-6,CASSQASGSGANVLTF,TGCGCCAGCAGCCAAGCCTCTGGCTCTGGGGCCAACGTCCTGACTTTC
TRBV11-2,NA,NA,TRBJ2-5,CASSLTRGTETQYF,TGTGCCAGCAGCTTAACGCGGGGCACAGAGACCCAGTACTTC
TRBV27,NA,NA,TRBJ2-1,CASSLSVGNEQFF,TGTGCCAGCAGTTTATCCGTTGGCAATGAGCAGTTCTTC
TRBV6-5,NA,once,TRBJ2-7,CASRLTGPAYEQYF,TGTGCCAGCAGACTCACGGGCCCGGCCTACGAGCAGTACTTC
TRBV7-3,NA,NA,TRBJ2-1,CASSSVAVAYNEQFF,TGTGCCAGCAGCTCGGTAGCGGTTGCCTACAATGAGCAGTTCTTC
TRBV19,NA,few,TRBJ2-7,CASSPGHYEQYF,TGTGCCAGTAGTCCAGGACACTACGAGCAGTACTTC
TRBV7-2,TRBD1,NA,TRBJ1-5,CASSLDRGLNQPQHF,TGTGCCAGCAGCTTAGACAGGGGTTTGAATCAGCCCCAGCATTTT
TRBV18,NA,NA,TRBJ1-3,CASSAGSSGNTIYF,TGTGCCAGCTCGGCGGGTAGCTCTGGAAACACCATATATTTT
TRBV4-3,NA,NA,TRBJ1-1,CASSQTGTSEAFF,TGCGCCAGCAGCCAAACCGGGACATCTGAAGCTTTCTTT
TRBV27,NA,NA,TRBJ2-7,CASKEGVSYEQYF,TGTGCCAGCAAGGAAGGAGTCTCCTACGAGCAGTACTTC
TRBV14,NA,once,TRBJ2-3,CASSQKTTSSTDTQYF,TGTGCCAGCAGCCAAAAAACCACCTCTAGCACAGATACGCAGTATTTT
TRBV5-4,NA,NA,TRBJ2-7,CASSLAGASYEQYF,TGTGCCAGCAGCTTGGCCGGGGCCTCCTACGAGCAGTACTTC
TRBV27,NA,NA,TRBJ2-1,CASSLLDYNEQFF,TGTGCCAGCAGTTTATTGGACTACAATGAGCAGTTCTTC
TRBV5-4,NA,NA,TRBJ2-1,CASSLRGSLNYNEQFF,TGTGCCAGCAGCTTGCGGGGGTCCCTCAACTACAATGAGCAGTTCTTC
TRBV5-4,NA,NA,TRBJ2-5,CASSLWGTPQQETQYF,TGTGCCAGCAGCTTGTGGGGGACCCCTCAGCAAGAGACCCAGTACTTC
TRBV7-7,TRBD2,NA,TRBJ2-5,CASSSRLSGMQETQYF,TGTGCCAGCAGCTCTAGGCTAAGCGGGATGCAGGAGACCCAGTACTTC
TRBV7-3,TRBD2,NA,TRBJ2-3,CASSPLLSGKTDTQYF,TGTGCCAGCAGCCCCCTCCTTAGCGGGAAGACAGATACGCAGTATTTT
TRBV7-8,TRBD2,NA,TRBJ2-5,CASSPRTSGKETQYF,TGTGCCAGCAGCCCACGGACTAGCGGCAAAGAGACCCAGTACTTC
TRBV11-3,NA,NA,TRBJ2-1,CASRGDNEQFF,TGTGCCAGCAGGGGGGACAACGAGCAGTTCTTC
TRBV15,NA,NA,TRBJ1-4,CATSRIVSTNEKLFF,TGTGCCACCAGCAGGATAGTCTCAACTAATGAAAAACTGTTTTTT
TRBV7-9,TRBD1,NA,TRBJ1-2,CASSPRDRASSISF,TGTGCCAGCAGCCCGCGGGACAGGGCCAGTTCGATCTCCTTC
TRBV7-9,TRBD1,once,TRBJ2-1,CASSPTTGHNEQFF,TGTGCCAGCAGCCCTACGACAGGGCACAATGAGCAGTTCTTC
TRBV6-1,TRBD2,few,TRBJ2-2,CASSGLAETGELFF,TGTGCCAGCAGTGGACTAGCGGAGACCGGGGAGCTGTTTTTT